The 6 T cell receptor beta chains presented below share a single source sample, sequenced in a study of regulatory T cells in long-lasting Graves disease. In building TCR beta libraries, iRepertoire HTBI primers were used together with Arm-PCR of CDR3 regions. TCRdb analysed the multiplex PCR reads with MiXCR anew, one entry per CDR3 protein. The sample yields hundreds of thousands of distinct CDR3 sequences, around 15% seen once. The time point: newly diagnosed GD, antithyroid drugs for less than 3 months. Making the TCR library involved RNA that had been extracted from PBMCs. This specimen was peripheral blood mononuclear cells (PBMCs), taken at new diagnosis, from a patient treated with antithyroid drugs. The receptors shown here come from a female donor with Graves disease.

This clonotype was seen ten or more times. V usage is TRBV27 and J usage is TRBJ1-2; no definite D call. The CDR3 consists of 15 residues. Trimming took 3 bases from V and 6 from J, leaving 17 bases between them. The germline CDR1 and CDR2 sequences are MNHEY and SMNVEV (reference sequence). DNA for the CDR3: TGTGCCAGCAGTTTTAGGCCGCCTCCAGAGAATGGCTACACCTTC. This encodes CASSFRPPPENGYTF.

This sequence joins TRBV4-1 and TRBJ1-4; perhaps TRBD1 as D (5 bases). Trimming left V 8 bases short and J 8 bases short, with 21 bases between. This CDR3 contains 15 residues. Germline-derived CDR1 and CDR2 are MGHRA and YSYEKL. The DNA for the CDR3 is TGCGCCAGCCGGCGGTCCGGGGGGAGTGAGGAAAAACTGTTTTTT. Translation gives CASRRSGGSEEKLFF.

This clonotype was recorded many times. This sequence joins TRBV5-1 and TRBJ2-2; 9 bases agree with TRBD1. CDR3 length equals 16 residues. The V segment lost 0 bases and the J segment 0 bases; nucleotides outside the gene matches: 0. Germline lookup yields CDR1 SGHRS and CDR2 YFSETQ. The CDR3: CASSLGDRANTGELFF. The CDR3 DNA follows: TGCGCCAGCAGCTTGGGGGACAGGGCGAACACCGGGGAGCTGTTTTTT.

This clonotype was observed at least ten times. V and J are TRBV7-9 and TRBJ1-1; D is undetermined. Trimming took off 7 bases at V and 2 bases at J, with 11 bases between the two ends. This CDR3 is built from 13 residues. Germline assignment: CDR1 SEHNR and CDR2 FQNEAQ (reference sequence). As DNA, the CDR3 is TGTGCCAGCACGGAGACGGCTAACACTGAAGCTTTCTTT. It is translated as CASTETANTEAFF.

This clonotype was detected a few times. This sequence joins TRBV11-2 and TRBJ2-3; no clear D gene. This CDR3 contains 14 residues. Germline V CDR1 and CDR2: SGHAT, FQNNGV. V was shortened by 2 bases and J by 2 bases, with 8 bases between the two germline ends. The CDR3 DNA sequence: TGTGCCAGCAGCTTAATTCTGGTCACAGATACGCAGTATTTT. It is translated as CASSLILVTDTQYF. The full variable domain, in which reference TRBV11-2 and TRBJ2-3 provide the parts outside the CDR3, is EAGVAQSPRYKIIEKRQSVAFWCNPISGHATLYWYQQILGQGPKLLIQFQNNGVVDDSQLPKDRFSAERLKGVDSTLKIQPAKLEDSAVYLCASSLILVTDTQYFGPGTRLTVL.

The sample holds many counts of this clonotype. The V gene is TRBV27, the J gene TRBJ1-1; D ambiguous. The CDR3 has 15 amino acids. Germline assignment: CDR1 MNHEY and CDR2 SMNVEV (reference sequence). The germline V and J ends were trimmed by 7 bases and 1 base, with 16 bases remaining between them. The CDR3 region is CASKSGHLWNTEAFF. The DNA of the CDR3 is TGTGCCAGCAAATCCGGTCACCTTTGGAACACTGAAGCTTTCTTT.